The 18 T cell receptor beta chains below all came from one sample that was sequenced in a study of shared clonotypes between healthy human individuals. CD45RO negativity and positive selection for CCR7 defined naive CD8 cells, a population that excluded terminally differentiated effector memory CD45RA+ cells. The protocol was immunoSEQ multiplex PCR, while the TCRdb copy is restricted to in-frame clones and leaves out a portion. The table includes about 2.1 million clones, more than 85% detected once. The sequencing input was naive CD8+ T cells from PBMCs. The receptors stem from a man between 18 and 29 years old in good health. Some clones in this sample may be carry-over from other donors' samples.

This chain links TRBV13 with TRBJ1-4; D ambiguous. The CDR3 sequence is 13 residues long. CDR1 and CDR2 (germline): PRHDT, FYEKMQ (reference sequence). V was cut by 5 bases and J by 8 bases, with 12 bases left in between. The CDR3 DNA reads TGTGCCAGCAGCCGCCCCGTCGGAGAAAAACTGTTTTTT. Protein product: CASSRPVGEKLFF.

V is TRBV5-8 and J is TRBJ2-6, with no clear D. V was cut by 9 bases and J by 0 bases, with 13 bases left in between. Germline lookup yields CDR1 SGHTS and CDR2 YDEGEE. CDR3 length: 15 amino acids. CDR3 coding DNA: TGTGCCACCTTCTATAGGGACTCTGGGGCCAACGTCCTGACTTTC. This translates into CATFYRDSGANVLTF.

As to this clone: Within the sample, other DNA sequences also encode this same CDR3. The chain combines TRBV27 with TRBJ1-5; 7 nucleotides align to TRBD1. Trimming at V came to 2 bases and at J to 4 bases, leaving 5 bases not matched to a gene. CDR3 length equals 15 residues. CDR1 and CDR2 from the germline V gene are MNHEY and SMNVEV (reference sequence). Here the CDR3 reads CASSLGQGGNQPQHF. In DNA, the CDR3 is TGTGCCAGCAGTTTAGGGCAGGGGGGGAATCAGCCCCAGCATTTT.

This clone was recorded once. DNA of the CDR3: TGTGCCAGTAGCTCACCAGGGTTTGGCTACACCTTC. Its protein product is CASSSPGFGYTF. This rearrangement joins TRBV19 to TRBJ1-2; D might be TRBD1 (5 bases). In germline, CDR1 is LNHDA, CDR2 SQIVND (reference sequence). V gave up 6 bases and J gave up 7 bases, with 12 bases separating them. The CDR3 contains 12 residues.

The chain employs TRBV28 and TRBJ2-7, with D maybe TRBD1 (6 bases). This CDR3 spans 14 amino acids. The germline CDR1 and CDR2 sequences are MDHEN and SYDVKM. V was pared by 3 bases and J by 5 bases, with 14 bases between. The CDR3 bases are TGTGCCAGCAGTTTCGGACAGAACTTAAACGAGCAGTACTTC. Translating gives CASSFGQNLNEQYF. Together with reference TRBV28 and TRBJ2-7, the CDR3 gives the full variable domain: DVKVTQSSRYLVKRTGEKVFLECVQDMDHENMFWYRQDPGLGLRLIYFSYDVKMKEKGDIPEGYSVSREKKERFSLILESASTNQTSMYLCASSFGQNLNEQYFGPGTRLTVT.

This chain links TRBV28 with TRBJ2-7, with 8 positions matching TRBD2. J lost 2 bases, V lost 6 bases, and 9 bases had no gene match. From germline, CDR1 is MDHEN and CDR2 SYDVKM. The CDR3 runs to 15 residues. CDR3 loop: CASRHDPGLAYEQYF. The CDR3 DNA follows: TGTGCCAGCAGACATGATCCGGGACTAGCCTACGAGCAGTACTTC.

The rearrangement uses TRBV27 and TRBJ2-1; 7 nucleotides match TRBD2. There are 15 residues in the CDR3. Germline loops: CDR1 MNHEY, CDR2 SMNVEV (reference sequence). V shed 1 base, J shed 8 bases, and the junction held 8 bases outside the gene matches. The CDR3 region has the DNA TGTGCCAGCAGTTTATACAGGACTAGTATCGATGAGCAGTTCTTC. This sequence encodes CASSLYRTSIDEQFF.

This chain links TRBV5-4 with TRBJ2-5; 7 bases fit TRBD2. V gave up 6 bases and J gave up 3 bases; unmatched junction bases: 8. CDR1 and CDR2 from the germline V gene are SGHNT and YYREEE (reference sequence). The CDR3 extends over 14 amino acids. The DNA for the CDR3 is TGTGCCAGCATGTACATGGGAGGGAAAGAGACCCAGTACTTC. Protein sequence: CASMYMGGKETQYF.

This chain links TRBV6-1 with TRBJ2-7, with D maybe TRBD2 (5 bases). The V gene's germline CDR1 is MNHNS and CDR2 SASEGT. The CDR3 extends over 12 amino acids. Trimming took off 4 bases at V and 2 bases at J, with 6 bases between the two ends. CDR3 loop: CASSGETYEQYF. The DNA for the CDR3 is TGTGCCAGCAGTGGGGAGACCTACGAGCAGTACTTC.

CDR3 sequence reads: CASSLGDVSTDTQYF. The CDR3 nucleotides are TGTGCCAGCAGTTTAGGGGATGTTAGCACAGATACGCAGTATTTT. The rearrangement joins TRBV27 to TRBJ2-3; D gene unclear. The CDR3 has 15 residues. Per the germline V gene, CDR1 is MNHEY and CDR2 is SMNVEV (reference sequence). Between the trimmed V and J ends, which lost 2 bases and 0 bases, there was a span of 9 bases.

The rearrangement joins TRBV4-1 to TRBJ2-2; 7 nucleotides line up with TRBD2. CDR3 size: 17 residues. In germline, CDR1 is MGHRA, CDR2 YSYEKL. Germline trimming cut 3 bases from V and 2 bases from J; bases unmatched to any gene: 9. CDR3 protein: CASSHPTLAANTGELFF. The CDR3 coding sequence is TGCGCCAGCAGCCATCCTACTCTAGCGGCAAACACCGGGGAGCTGTTTTTT.

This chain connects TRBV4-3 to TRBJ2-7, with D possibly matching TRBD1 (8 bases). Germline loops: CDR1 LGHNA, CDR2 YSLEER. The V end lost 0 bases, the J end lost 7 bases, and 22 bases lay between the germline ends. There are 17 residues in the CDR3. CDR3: CASSQDKVQGGTSEQYF. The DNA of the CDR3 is TGCGCCAGCAGCCAAGACAAAGTACAGGGGGGGACTTCTGAGCAGTACTTC.

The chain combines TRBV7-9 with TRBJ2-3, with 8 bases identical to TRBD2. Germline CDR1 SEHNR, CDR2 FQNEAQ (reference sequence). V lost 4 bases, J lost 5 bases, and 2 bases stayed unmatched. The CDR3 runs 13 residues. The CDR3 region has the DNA TGTGCCAGCAGCTACCTAGCGGGAGATACGCAGTATTTT. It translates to CASSYLAGDTQYF. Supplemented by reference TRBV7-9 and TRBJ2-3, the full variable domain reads DTGVSQNPRHKITKRGQNVTFRCDPISEHNRLYWYRQTLGQGPEFLTYFQNEAQLEKSRLLSDRFSAERPKGSFSTLEIQRTEQGDSAMYLCASSYLAGDTQYFGPGTRLTVL.

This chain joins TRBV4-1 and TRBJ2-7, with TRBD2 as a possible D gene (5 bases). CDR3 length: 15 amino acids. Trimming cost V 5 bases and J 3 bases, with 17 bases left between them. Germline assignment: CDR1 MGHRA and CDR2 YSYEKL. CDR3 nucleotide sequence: TGCGCCAGCAGCGACGATGGACCAGGAGGCTACGAGCAGTACTTC. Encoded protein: CASSDDGPGGYEQYF.

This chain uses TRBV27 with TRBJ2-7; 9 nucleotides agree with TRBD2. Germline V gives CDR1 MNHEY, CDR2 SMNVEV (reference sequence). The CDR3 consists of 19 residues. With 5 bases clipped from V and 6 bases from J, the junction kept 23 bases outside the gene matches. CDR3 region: CASSPFPPSGRSEVGEQYF. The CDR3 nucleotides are TGTGCCAGCAGTCCGTTCCCCCCCAGCGGGAGGTCGGAAGTGGGCGAGCAGTACTTC.

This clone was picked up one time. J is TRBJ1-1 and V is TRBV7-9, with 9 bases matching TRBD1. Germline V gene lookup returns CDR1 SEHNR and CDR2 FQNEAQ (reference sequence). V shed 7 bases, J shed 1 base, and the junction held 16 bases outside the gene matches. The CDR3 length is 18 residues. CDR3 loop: CASTDSFTGGTENTEAFF. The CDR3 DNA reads TGTGCCAGCACCGATTCATTTACAGGGGGCACGGAGAACACTGAAGCTTTCTTT. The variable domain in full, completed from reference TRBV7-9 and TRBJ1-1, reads DTGVSQNPRHKITKRGQNVTFRCDPISEHNRLYWYRQTLGQGPEFLTYFQNEAQLEKSRLLSDRFSAERPKGSFSTLEIQRTEQGDSAMYLCASTDSFTGGTENTEAFFGQGTRLTVV.

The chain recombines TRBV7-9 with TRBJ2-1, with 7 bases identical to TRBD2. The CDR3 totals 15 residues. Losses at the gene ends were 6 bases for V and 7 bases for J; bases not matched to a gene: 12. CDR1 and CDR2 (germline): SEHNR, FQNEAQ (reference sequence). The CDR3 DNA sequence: TGTGCCAGCAGTTACAAAACCTGGGGGGGTAATGAGCAGTTCTTC. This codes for CASSYKTWGGNEQFF.

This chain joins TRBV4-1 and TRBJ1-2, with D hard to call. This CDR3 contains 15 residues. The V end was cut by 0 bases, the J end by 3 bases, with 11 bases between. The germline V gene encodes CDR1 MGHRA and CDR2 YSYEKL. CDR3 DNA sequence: TGCGCCAGCAGCCAAGATTCCGTAAAGTACTATGGCTACACCTTC. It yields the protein CASSQDSVKYYGYTF.